Shown below are 28 T cell receptor beta chains from a single sample sequenced in a study of Graves' ophthalmopathy and Graves' hyperthyroidism. Amplified TCR beta CDR3 regions were obtained using RNA transcripts as template. HTBI-primed first-round RT-PCR preceded second-round multiplex PCR. Using its own MiXCR run on the multiplex PCR reads, TCRdb lists one record per CDR3 protein. The top ten clones hold more than 8.5% of a sample with about 480,000 distinct CDR3 sequences, approximately 15% of them seen once. The specimen was blood. The receptors were gathered from a woman aged 25 to 39 with Graves' ophthalmopathy.

The chain employs TRBV5-1 and TRBJ1-6, with D possibly matching TRBD1 (5 bases). CDR3 length: 16 amino acids. In germline, CDR1 is SGHRS, CDR2 YFSETQ. V gave up 0 bases and J gave up 6 bases, with 13 bases separating them. CDR3 amino acids: CASSLDGTVGNSPLHF. CDR3 coding DNA: TGCGCCAGCAGCTTGGATGGGACTGTGGGTAATTCACCCCTCCACTTT.

This clonotype was counted a few times. The rearrangement joins TRBV9 to TRBJ2-5, with TRBD2 as a possible D gene (7 bases). Germline lookup yields CDR1 SGDLS and CDR2 YYNGEE. There are 15 residues in the CDR3. V was clipped by 2 bases and J by 1 base, with 12 bases between them. The CDR3 loop reads CASSVGGGLQETQYF. The CDR3 bases are TGTGCCAGCAGCGTTGGGGGGGGCCTCCAAGAGACCCAGTACTTC.

This clonotype was observed many times. The rearrangement joins TRBV28 to TRBJ1-1; D gene unclear. There are 14 residues in the CDR3. Germline CDR1 and CDR2: MDHEN and SYDVKM. V lost 6 bases and J 3 bases, leaving 14 bases between the germline ends. CDR3 protein: CASRPPGIYTEAFF. The CDR3 nucleotides read TGTGCCAGCAGACCACCCGGGATATACACTGAAGCTTTCTTT. The full variable domain, with the rest looked up from reference TRBV28 and TRBJ1-1, is DVKVTQSSRYLVKRTGEKVFLECVQDMDHENMFWYRQDPGLGLRLIYFSYDVKMKEKGDIPEGYSVSREKKERFSLILESASTNQTSMYLCASRPPGIYTEAFFGQGTRLTVV.

This clonotype was seen at least ten times. This chain uses TRBV6-5 with TRBJ2-2; D not resolved. Trimming took off 10 bases at V and 5 bases at J, with 8 bases between the two ends. Germline loops: CDR1 MNHEY, CDR2 SVGAGI. The CDR3 extends over 11 amino acids. Here the CDR3 DNA reads TGTGCCACCCTTAGGACCGGGGAGCTGTTTTTT. Translation: CATLRTGELFF.

This clonotype was counted many times. The gene calls are TRBV7-9 and TRBJ2-5, with D possibly matching TRBD2 (5 bases). CDR1 is SEHNR, CDR2 FQNEAQ, per germline (reference sequence). CDR3 length equals 16 residues. V was shortened by 1 base and J by 3 bases, with 15 bases between the two germline ends. As DNA, the CDR3 is TGTGCCAGCAGCTTAGGGAGGACGGGATTTAAAGAGACCCAGTACTTC. Translated: CASSLGRTGFKETQYF.

In its sample, this clonotype was seen a few times. The J gene is TRBJ2-5, the V gene TRBV30; D is uncertain. With 4 bases removed from V and 3 bases from J, the gap between germline ends came to 15 bases. This CDR3 is 14 amino acids long. Germline V gives CDR1 GTSNPN, CDR2 SVGIG (reference sequence). Written as DNA, the CDR3 is TGTGCCTGGAACTCCGGCAGTAGGAAAGAGACCCAGTACTTC. Its translation is CAWNSGSRKETQYF.

The V and J genes are TRBV5-1 and TRBJ2-7, with D possibly matching TRBD2 (5 bases). Germline values: CDR1 SGHRS, CDR2 YFSETQ. This CDR3 region has 16 residues. V was pared by 4 bases and J by 0 bases, with 17 bases between. Here the CDR3 reads CASSLLRTASSYEQYF. CDR3 nucleotide sequence: TGCGCCAGCAGCCTCCTGCGGACTGCTAGCTCCTACGAGCAGTACTTC.

This clonotype was detected many times. The chain couples TRBV28 to TRBJ1-1, with 8 bases matching TRBD1. This CDR3 comprises 15 residues. Germline V CDR1 and CDR2: MDHEN, SYDVKM. J lost 8 bases, V lost 4 bases, and 12 bases had no gene match. The chain's CDR3 is CASSSQGARSEEAFF. The DNA of the CDR3 is TGTGCCAGCAGTTCTCAGGGGGCGCGGTCGGAAGAAGCTTTCTTT.

This clonotype has a count of ten or more. This chain uses TRBV12-3 or TRBV12-4 with TRBJ1-2; D gene uncertain. The V end lost 2 bases, the J end lost 7 bases, and 11 bases lay between the germline ends. The CDR3 spans 13 residues. For the CDR3, the DNA is TGTGCCAGCAGTTTAACCGACTTGGGTGGCTACACCTTC. This sequence encodes CASSLTDLGGYTF.

The rearrangement uses TRBV19 and TRBJ2-3; TRBD2 might be the D (6 bases). V was clipped by 6 bases and J by 2 bases, with 15 bases between them. The germline V gene encodes CDR1 LNHDA and CDR2 SQIVND (reference sequence). The CDR3 consists of 15 residues. CDR3 DNA: TGTGCCAGTAGAAAGGAGGGCTTATCCACAGATACGCAGTATTTT. Amino acid sequence: CASRKEGLSTDTQYF.

This rearrangement joins TRBV7-2 to TRBJ2-2, with D perhaps assigned TRBD1 or TRBD2 (5 bases each). CDR1 is SGHTA, CDR2 FQGNSA, per germline. V lost 6 bases and J 2 bases, leaving 13 bases between the germline ends. The CDR3 contains 15 residues. The CDR3: CASRTPGTNTGELFF. CDR3 nucleotides: TGTGCCAGCAGAACTCCCGGGACCAACACCGGGGAGCTGTTTTTT. The full variable domain, in which reference TRBV7-2 and TRBJ2-2 provide the parts outside the CDR3, is GAGVSQSPSNKVTEKGKDVELRCDPISGHTALYWYRQSLGQGLEFLIYFQGNSAPDKSGLPSDRFSAERTGGSVSTLTIQRTQQEDSAVYLCASRTPGTNTGELFFGEGSRLTVL.

This clonotype was detected many times. The rearrangement uses TRBV28 and TRBJ2-5; 7 bases are a match to TRBD1. The CDR3 spans 13 residues. V shed 2 bases, J shed 5 bases, and the junction held 2 bases outside the gene matches. CDR1 is MDHEN and CDR2 is SYDVKM in the germline V gene. CDR3 DNA sequence: TGTGCCAGCAGTTTAGTGACAGGGGAGACCCAGTACTTC. Its translation is CASSLVTGETQYF.

The V call is TRBV24-1, the J call TRBJ2-2; D tentatively fits TRBD1 or TRBD2 (6 bases each). The CDR3 is 16 residues long. V dropped 10 bases and J dropped 2 bases, with 19 bases sitting between them. In germline, CDR1 is KGHDR, CDR2 SFDVKD. The CDR3 coding sequence is TGTGCCACTTCGGGACTTAGGGGGACAAACACCGGGGAGCTGTTTTTT. Translated, it gives CATSGLRGTNTGELFF.

This clonotype was found many times. J is TRBJ1-5 and V is TRBV28; D is unresolved. The CDR3 runs to 15 residues. CDR1 is MDHEN, CDR2 SYDVKM, per germline. V was clipped by 5 bases and J by 3 bases, with 14 bases between them. The CDR3 DNA follows: TGTGCCAGCAGTCCACCATCAAACAACAATCAGCCCCAGCATTTT. This gives the protein CASSPPSNNNQPQHF.

In this sample, this clonotype turned up many times. The gene calls are TRBV7-2 and TRBJ2-7; 7 bases are shared with TRBD2. V gave up 4 bases and J gave up 5 bases; unmatched junction bases: 5. Germline CDR1 is SGHTA and CDR2 is FQGNSA. CDR3 length: 13 amino acids. CDR3 bases: TGTGCCAGCAGCTCCGGGGGGTGGGACGAGCAGTACTTC. As protein: CASSSGGWDEQYF.

This chain joins TRBV12-3 or TRBV12-4 and TRBJ2-7; 9 bases match TRBD2. The CDR3 totals 14 residues. With V trimmed by 3 bases and J by 7 bases, 7 bases remained unmatched. The CDR3 coding sequence is TGTGCCAGCAGTTTCGGCGGGAGGGCCGGTGAGCAGTACTTC. This encodes CASSFGGRAGEQYF.

This clonotype came up many times. The rearrangement links TRBV5-1 to TRBJ2-5, with no clear D. The germline V gene encodes CDR1 SGHRS and CDR2 YFSETQ. Trimming removed 0 bases from V and 3 bases from J, with 9 bases in between. The CDR3 sequence is 14 residues long. CDR3 nucleotides: TGCGCCAGCAGCTTGGACAGAACAGAAGAGACCCAGTACTTC. It specifies CASSLDRTEETQYF.

This clonotype has ten or more counts. The gene calls are TRBV4-2 and TRBJ1-1, with 7 nucleotides matching TRBD1. Trimming at V came to 0 bases and at J to 1 base, leaving 5 bases not matched to a gene. The germline CDR1 and CDR2 sequences are LGHNA and YNFKEQ. The CDR3 is made up of 16 amino acids. The CDR3 sequence is CASSQDDRVSNTEAFF. The CDR3 region has the DNA TGTGCCAGCAGCCAAGACGACAGGGTGTCGAACACTGAAGCTTTCTTT.

The table lists this clonotype with many counts. The chain links TRBV12-3 or TRBV12-4 to TRBJ2-2, with a tentative D call TRBD2 (5 bases). V was trimmed by 3 bases and J by 6 bases, leaving 14 bases between them. The CDR3 length is 15 residues. The CDR3 DNA reads as TGTGCCAGCAGTTTTGGCCTAGCTAGCTCCGGGGAGCTGTTTTTT. Its protein product is CASSFGLASSGELFF.

This clonotype occurred many times. The rearrangement joins TRBV29-1 to TRBJ2-7; no firm D call. This CDR3 comprises 11 residues. V was trimmed by 7 bases and J by 0 bases, leaving 7 bases between them. Germline assignment: CDR1 SQVTM and CDR2 ANQGSEA. CDR3 coding DNA: TGCAGCGCCCTGAACTCCTACGAGCAGTACTTC. Its protein product is CSALNSYEQYF.

As regards this clonotype: A much more abundant neighbour one base away suggests this may be a read error. V usage is TRBV25-1 and J usage is TRBJ1-5; D unclear. The CDR3 length is 16 residues. Germline CDR1 is MGHDK and CDR2 is SYGVNS. CDR3 loop: CASSDSGVNGNQPEHF. The CDR3 DNA reads as TGTGCCAGCAGTGATTCAGGAGTGAACGGCAATCAGCCCGAGCATTTT.

This clonotype was recorded at least ten times. This chain links TRBV12-5 with TRBJ1-1, with D possibly TRBD1 on 6 matching bases. V lost 2 bases, J lost 8 bases, and 21 bases lay in between. CDR1 LGHNT and CDR2 FRNRAP come from the germline V gene. CDR3 size: 16 residues. The CDR3 DNA follows: TGTGCTAGTGGTTTGACGGCCGGACAGATGTTATTGGAAGCTTTCTTT. Its protein product is CASGLTAGQMLLEAFF.

A word on this clonotype: A junction boundary mismatches the germline segment, possibly from a read error. The chain recombines TRBV27 with TRBJ1-2, with D possibly TRBD1 on 5 matching bases. Looked up from germline, CDR1 is MNHEY and CDR2 is SMNVEV (reference sequence). The length of the CDR3 is 15 residues. In DNA form, the CDR3 reads TGTGCCAGCAGTTTATCGCCCGTCAGGGCGTATGGTTACACCTTC. Translated: CASSLSPVRAYGYTF.

This clonotype was detected ten times or more. The rearrangement links TRBV20-1 to TRBJ2-7; D is unclear. This CDR3 has 14 amino acids. Deletions cut 1 base from V and 3 bases from J, with 13 bases between. CDR1 is DFQATT and CDR2 is SNEGSKA in the germline V gene (reference sequence). The CDR3 nucleotides read TGCAGTGCTAGAGGGCCCTCCATCAACTACGAGCAGTACTTC. It specifies CSARGPSINYEQYF.

This clonotype showed up just a few times. The chain carries TRBV7-2 and TRBJ2-7; 7 positions agree with TRBD2. Trimming at V came to 0 bases and at J to 0 bases, leaving 14 bases not matched to a gene. Germline V CDR1 and CDR2: SGHTA, FQGNSA. The CDR3 contains 19 residues. The DNA for the CDR3 is TGTGCCAGCAGCTTAGCGACCATCTTGACTAGCCGGAGCTCCTACGAGCAGTACTTC. It codes for CASSLATILTSRSSYEQYF.

In its sample, this clonotype was seen a few times. The V call is TRBV27, the J call TRBJ2-3, with 10 bases that match TRBD2. In germline, CDR1 is MNHEY, CDR2 SMNVEV (reference sequence). CDR3 length: 14 amino acids. V gave up 6 bases and J gave up 1 base; unmatched junction bases: 1. CDR3 nucleotides: TGTGCCAGCAGCACTAGCGGGGGCACAGATACGCAGTATTTT. Amino acid sequence: CASSTSGGTDTQYF.

This clonotype was picked up many times. The gene calls are TRBV5-5 and TRBJ2-7; D possibly corresponds to TRBD2 (7 bases). The CDR3 consists of 14 residues. The germline gives CDR1 SGHKS, CDR2 YYEKEE (reference sequence). Trimming took 4 bases from V and 4 from J, leaving 15 bases between them. This CDR3 reads CASSPRAGAYEQYF. CDR3 sequence (DNA): TGTGCCAGCAGCCCTAGGGCGGGGGCTTACGAGCAGTACTTC.

This clonotype was seen ten or more times. The chain has TRBV19 and TRBJ2-7; 7 bases fit TRBD2. Losses at the gene ends were 6 bases for V and 6 bases for J; bases not matched to a gene: 5. This CDR3 comprises 12 residues. Germline lookup yields CDR1 LNHDA and CDR2 SQIVND (reference sequence). CDR3 residues: CASSSGLSEQYF. The DNA for the CDR3 is TGTGCCAGTAGCTCGGGACTATCCGAGCAGTACTTC.